Reported below is one T cell receptor beta chain. Its target is unknown. The sample originates from a study of cytomegalovirus exposure and HLA in healthy donors. Study background: Prior work identified 95 million to 120 million unique TCR beta sequences in about 179 million T cells.

Per germline, CDR1 MNHEY and CDR2 SMNVEV (reference sequence). The CDR3 loop spans 14 amino acids. Trimming took 5 bases from V and 4 from J; bases not matched to a gene: 3. Both 60 Vbeta primers and 13 Jbeta primers went into the PCR. The protocol was immunoSEQ multiplex PCR, while the TCRdb copy is restricted to in-frame clones and leaves out a portion. The data show about 170,000 clones, 75% to 90% seen once. Study-level findings and limits: Usually a TCR sequence was rare, but some public TCRs were found in many donors.

This sequence was found in a woman in her 50s in good health and CMV-seropositive. V gene TRBV27 combines with J gene TRBJ2-2; 8 nucleotides agree with TRBD1. The sample taken for sequencing was PBMCs. The CDR3 spells CASSPGQATGELFF. Here the CDR3 DNA reads TGTGCCAGCAGTCCGGGACAGGCCACCGGGGAGCTGTTTTTT.